The source of this TCR beta chain is a study of CD8+CD57+ T cells in acquired aplastic anemia. This CDR3 contains 17 residues. V shed 10 bases, J shed 2 bases, and the junction held 19 bases outside the gene matches. CDR1 and CDR2 from the germline V gene are LNHDA and SQIVND (reference sequence). Both TCR beta VDJ combination and CDR3 sequence profiling were carried out. Genomic DNA was the template for this profiling. TCRdb ran MiXCR on the reads and lists one entry per CDR3 protein. The data contain 400,000 to 500,000 distinct CDR3 sequences, just under 70% of them singletons. The sequenced material came from sorted CD4+, CD8+, or CD8+CD57+ T cells (not recorded which) from PBMCs. This TCR came from a human donor in good health, serving as a control. The chain joins TRBV19 to TRBJ2-5; 7 bases are shared with TRBD1. DNA for the CDR3: TGTGCCACCCCAAACGCGAGCAGGGGGTGGGGTCAAGAGACCCAGTACTTC. Residues: CATPNASRGWGQETQYF.